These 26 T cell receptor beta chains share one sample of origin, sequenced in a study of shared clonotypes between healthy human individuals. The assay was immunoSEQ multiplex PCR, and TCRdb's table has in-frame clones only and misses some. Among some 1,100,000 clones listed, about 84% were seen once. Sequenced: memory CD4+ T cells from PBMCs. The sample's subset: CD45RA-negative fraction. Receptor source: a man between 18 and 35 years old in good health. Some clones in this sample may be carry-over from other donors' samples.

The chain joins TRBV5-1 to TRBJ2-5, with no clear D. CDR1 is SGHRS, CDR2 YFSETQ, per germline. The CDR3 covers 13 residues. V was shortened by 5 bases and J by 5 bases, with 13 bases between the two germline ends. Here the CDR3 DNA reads TGCGCCAGCAGTAGCCGAGCGCTGGAGACCCAGTACTTC. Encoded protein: CASSSRALETQYF.

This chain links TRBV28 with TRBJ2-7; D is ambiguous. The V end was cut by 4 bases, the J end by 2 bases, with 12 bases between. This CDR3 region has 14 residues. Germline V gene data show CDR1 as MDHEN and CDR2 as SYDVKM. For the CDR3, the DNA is TGTGCCAGCAGTTCCCCCGGGCCGCCCTACGAGCAGTACTTC. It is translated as CASSSPGPPYEQYF.

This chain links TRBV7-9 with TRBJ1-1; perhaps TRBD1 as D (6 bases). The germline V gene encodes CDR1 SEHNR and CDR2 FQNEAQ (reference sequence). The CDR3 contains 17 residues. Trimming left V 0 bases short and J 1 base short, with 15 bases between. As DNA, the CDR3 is TGTGCCAGCAGCTTAGCATTAGGACAGACACAGAACACTGAAGCTTTCTTT. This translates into CASSLALGQTQNTEAFF.

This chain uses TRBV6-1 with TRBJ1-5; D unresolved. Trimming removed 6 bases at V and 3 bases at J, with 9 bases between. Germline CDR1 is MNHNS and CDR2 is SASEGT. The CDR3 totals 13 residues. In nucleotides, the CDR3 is TGTGCCAGCAGAGAGGACCTCAATCAGCCCCAGCATTTT. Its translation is CASREDLNQPQHF.

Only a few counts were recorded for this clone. The CDR3 region is CAISVGVNTEAFF. The CDR3 DNA reads TGTGCCATCAGTGTTGGGGTGAACACTGAAGCTTTCTTT. The chain combines TRBV10-3 with TRBJ1-1; no firm D call. Germline V gene lookup returns CDR1 ENHRY and CDR2 SYGVKD. V was shortened by 4 bases and J by 0 bases, with 6 bases between the two germline ends. This CDR3 spans 13 amino acids.

The CDR3 here is CAISDGVYLYEQYF. The CDR3 region has the DNA TGTGCCATCAGTGATGGAGTGTATCTCTACGAGCAGTACTTC. V is TRBV10-3 and J is TRBJ2-7; D remains ambiguous. The V and J ends lost 3 bases and 3 bases respectively, with 12 bases between them. The CDR3 length is 14 residues. The V gene's germline CDR1 is ENHRY and CDR2 SYGVKD.

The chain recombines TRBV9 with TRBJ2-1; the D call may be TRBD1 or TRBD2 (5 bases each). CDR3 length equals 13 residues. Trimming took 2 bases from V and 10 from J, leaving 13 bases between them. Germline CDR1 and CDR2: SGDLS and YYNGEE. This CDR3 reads CASSVLGTDEQFF. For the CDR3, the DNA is TGTGCCAGCAGCGTCCTCGGGACCGACGAGCAGTTCTTC.

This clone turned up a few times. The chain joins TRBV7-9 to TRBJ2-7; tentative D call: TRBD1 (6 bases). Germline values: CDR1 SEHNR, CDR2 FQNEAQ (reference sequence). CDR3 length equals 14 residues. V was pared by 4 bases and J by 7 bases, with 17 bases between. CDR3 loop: CASSYGTQIVEQYF. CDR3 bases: TGTGCCAGCAGCTACGGGACACAGATCGTGGAGCAGTACTTC.

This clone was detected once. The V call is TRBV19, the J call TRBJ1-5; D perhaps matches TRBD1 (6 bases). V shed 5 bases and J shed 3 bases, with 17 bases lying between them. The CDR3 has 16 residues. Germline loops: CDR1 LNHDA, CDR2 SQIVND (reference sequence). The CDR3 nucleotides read TGTGCCAGTAGTCCCCGGGTAGGGGGTTCCAATCAGCCCCAGCATTTT. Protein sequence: CASSPRVGGSNQPQHF.

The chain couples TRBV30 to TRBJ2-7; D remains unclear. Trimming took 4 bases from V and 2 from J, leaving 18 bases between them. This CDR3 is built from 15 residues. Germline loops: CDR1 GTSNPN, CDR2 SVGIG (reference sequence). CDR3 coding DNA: TGTGCCTGGACCCCTGGCTCCACCCTGACCTACGAGCAGTACTTC. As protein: CAWTPGSTLTYEQYF.

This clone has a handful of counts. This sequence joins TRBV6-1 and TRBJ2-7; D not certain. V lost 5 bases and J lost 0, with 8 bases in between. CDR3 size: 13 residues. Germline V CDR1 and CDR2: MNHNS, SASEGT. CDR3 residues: CASSSTLSYEQYF. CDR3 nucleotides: TGTGCCAGCAGTTCTACACTCTCCTACGAGCAGTACTTC.

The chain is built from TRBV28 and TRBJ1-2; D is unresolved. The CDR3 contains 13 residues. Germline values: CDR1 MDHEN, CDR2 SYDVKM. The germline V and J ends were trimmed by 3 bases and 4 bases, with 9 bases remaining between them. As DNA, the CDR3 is TGTGCCAGCAGTTTCACCCAAAGCTATGGCTACACCTTC. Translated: CASSFTQSYGYTF.

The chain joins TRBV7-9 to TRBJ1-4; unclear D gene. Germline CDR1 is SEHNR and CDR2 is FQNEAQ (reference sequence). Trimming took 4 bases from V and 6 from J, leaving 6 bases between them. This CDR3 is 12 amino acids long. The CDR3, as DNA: TGTGCCAGCAGCTGGGGTTATGAAAAACTGTTTTTT. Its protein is CASSWGYEKLFF.

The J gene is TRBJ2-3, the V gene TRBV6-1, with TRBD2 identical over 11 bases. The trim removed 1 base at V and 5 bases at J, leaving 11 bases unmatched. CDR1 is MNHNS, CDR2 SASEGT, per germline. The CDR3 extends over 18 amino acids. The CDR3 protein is CASSEEGIAGGVRDTQYF. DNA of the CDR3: TGTGCCAGCAGTGAAGAAGGTATAGCGGGAGGGGTCAGAGATACGCAGTATTTT.

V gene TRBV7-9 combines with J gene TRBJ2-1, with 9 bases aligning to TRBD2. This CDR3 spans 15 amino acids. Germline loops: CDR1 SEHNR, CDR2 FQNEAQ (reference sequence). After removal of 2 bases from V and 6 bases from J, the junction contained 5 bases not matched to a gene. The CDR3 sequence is CASSLLGTSLNEQFF. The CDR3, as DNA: TGTGCCAGCAGCTTACTGGGGACTAGCCTCAATGAGCAGTTCTTC.

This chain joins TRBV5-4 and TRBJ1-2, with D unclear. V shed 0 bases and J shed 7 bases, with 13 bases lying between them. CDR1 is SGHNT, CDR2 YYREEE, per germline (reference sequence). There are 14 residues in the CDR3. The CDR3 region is CASSLEREWSGYTF. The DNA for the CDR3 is TGTGCCAGCAGCTTGGAGAGGGAGTGGAGTGGCTACACCTTC. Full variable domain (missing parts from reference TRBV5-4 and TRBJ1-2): ETGVTQSPTHLIKTRGQQVTLRCSSQSGHNTVSWYQQALGQGPQFIFQYYREEENGRGNFPPRFSGLQFPNYSSELNVNALELDDSALYLCASSLEREWSGYTFGSGTRLTVV.

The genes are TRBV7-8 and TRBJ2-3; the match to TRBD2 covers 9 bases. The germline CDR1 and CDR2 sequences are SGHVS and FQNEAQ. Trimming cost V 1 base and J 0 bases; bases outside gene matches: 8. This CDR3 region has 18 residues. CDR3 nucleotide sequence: TGTGCCAGCAGCTTAGGACTAGCGGAGGAAACTAGCACAGATACGCAGTATTTT. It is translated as CASSLGLAEETSTDTQYF.

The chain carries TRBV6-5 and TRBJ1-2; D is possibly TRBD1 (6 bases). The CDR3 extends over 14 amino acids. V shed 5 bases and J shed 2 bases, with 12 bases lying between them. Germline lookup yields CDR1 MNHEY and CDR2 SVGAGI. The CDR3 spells CASSVFGGNYGYTF. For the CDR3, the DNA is TGTGCCAGCAGTGTATTTGGGGGCAACTATGGCTACACCTTC.

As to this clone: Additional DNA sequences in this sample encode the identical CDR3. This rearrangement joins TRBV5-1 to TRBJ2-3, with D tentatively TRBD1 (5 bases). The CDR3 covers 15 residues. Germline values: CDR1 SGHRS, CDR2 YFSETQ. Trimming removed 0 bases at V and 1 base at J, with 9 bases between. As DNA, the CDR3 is TGCGCCAGCAGCTTGGCAGGGCTCGGCACAGATACGCAGTATTTT. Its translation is CASSLAGLGTDTQYF.

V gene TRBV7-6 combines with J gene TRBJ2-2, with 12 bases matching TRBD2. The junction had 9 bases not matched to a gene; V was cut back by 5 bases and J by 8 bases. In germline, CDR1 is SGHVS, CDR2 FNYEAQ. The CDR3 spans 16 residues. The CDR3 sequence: CASSPPGLAGTGELFF. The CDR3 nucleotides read TGTGCCAGCAGCCCACCGGGACTAGCGGGCACTGGGGAGCTGTTTTTT.

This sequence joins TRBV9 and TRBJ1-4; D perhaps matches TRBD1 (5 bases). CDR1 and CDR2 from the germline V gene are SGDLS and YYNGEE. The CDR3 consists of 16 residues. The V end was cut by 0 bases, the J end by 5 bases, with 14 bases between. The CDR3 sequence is CASSVGSTGKNEKLFF. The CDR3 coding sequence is TGTGCCAGCAGCGTAGGGTCCACAGGCAAGAATGAAAAACTGTTTTTT. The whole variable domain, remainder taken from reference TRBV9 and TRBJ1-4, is DSGVTQTPKHLITATGQRVTLRCSPRSGDLSVYWYQQSLDQGLQFLIQYYNGEERAKGNILERFSAQQFPDLHSELNLSSLELGDSALYFCASSVGSTGKNEKLFFGSGTQLSVL.

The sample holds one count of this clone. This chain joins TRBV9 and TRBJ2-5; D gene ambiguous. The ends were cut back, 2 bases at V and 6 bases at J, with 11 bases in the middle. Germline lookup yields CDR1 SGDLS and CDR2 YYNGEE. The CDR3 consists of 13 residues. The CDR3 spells CASSVFPAQTQYF. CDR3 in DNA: TGTGCCAGCAGCGTCTTTCCGGCCCAGACCCAGTACTTC. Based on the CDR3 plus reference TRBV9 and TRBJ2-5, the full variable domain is DSGVTQTPKHLITATGQRVTLRCSPRSGDLSVYWYQQSLDQGLQFLIQYYNGEERAKGNILERFSAQQFPDLHSELNLSSLELGDSALYFCASSVFPAQTQYFGPGTRLLVL.

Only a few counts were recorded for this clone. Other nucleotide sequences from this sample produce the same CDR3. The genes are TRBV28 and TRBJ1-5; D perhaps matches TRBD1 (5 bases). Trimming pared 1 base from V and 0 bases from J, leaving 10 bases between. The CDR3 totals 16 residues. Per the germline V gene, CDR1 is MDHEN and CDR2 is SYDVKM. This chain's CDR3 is CASSLLSGTSNQPQHF. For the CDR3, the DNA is TGTGCCAGCAGTTTATTGTCAGGGACTAGCAATCAGCCCCAGCATTTT.

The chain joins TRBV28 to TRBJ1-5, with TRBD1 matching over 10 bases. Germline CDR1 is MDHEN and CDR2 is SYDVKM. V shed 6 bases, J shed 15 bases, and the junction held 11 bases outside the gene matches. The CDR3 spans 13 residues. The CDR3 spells CASSTGTGEVRHF. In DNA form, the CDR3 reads TGTGCCAGCAGCACCGGGACAGGGGAGGTGAGGCATTTT.

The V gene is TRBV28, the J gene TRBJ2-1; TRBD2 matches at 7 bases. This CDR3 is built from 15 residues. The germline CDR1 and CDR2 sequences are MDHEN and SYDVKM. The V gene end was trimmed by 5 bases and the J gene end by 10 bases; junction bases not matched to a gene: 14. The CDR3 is CASSPLRGGSHEQFF. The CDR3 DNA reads TGTGCCAGCAGTCCCCTCCGGGGAGGGTCCCACGAGCAGTTCTTC.

The CDR3 sequence: CASSFARGLSEQYF. The CDR3 bases are TGTGCCAGCAGTTTTGCCAGGGGGCTTAGCGAGCAGTACTTC. The V call is TRBV27, the J call TRBJ2-7; 8 bases fit TRBD1. The V gene's germline CDR1 is MNHEY and CDR2 SMNVEV (reference sequence). The CDR3 runs to 14 residues. V gave up 3 bases and J gave up 6 bases; unmatched junction bases: 7.